The 3 T cell receptor beta chains reported below all come from one sample, sequenced in a study of T cells in Graves' hyperthyroidism and ophthalmopathy. RNA transcripts yielded amplified TCR beta CDR3 regions. HTBI primers were used for first-round RT-PCR of the TCR CDR3. TCRdb reanalysed the multiplex PCR reads using MiXCR and keeps one entry per CDR3 protein. This sample has about 35,000 distinct CDR3 sequences, with roughly 52% found just once. The sample was blood. These receptors all stem from a woman aged 45-60 years with Graves' hyperthyroidism that later progressed to Graves' ophthalmopathy.

V usage is TRBV19 and J usage is TRBJ1-6; D is possibly TRBD1 (6 bases). This CDR3 has 14 residues. Germline loops: CDR1 LNHDA, CDR2 SQIVND (reference sequence). V dropped 1 base and J dropped 7 bases, with 8 bases sitting between them. The CDR3 region has the DNA TGTGCCAGTAGTATAGGTGGGACAAATTCACCCCTCCACTTT. It codes for CASSIGGTNSPLHF.

This clonotype was recorded once. The chain combines TRBV11-2 with TRBJ2-3; D is ambiguous. Germline CDR1 and CDR2: SGHAT and FQNNGV. CDR3 length: 15 residues. Trimming cost V 0 bases and J 4 bases, with 11 bases left between them. CDR3 amino acids: CASSLDSTLADTQYF. The CDR3 DNA follows: TGTGCCAGCAGCTTAGATTCGACTCTCGCAGATACGCAGTATTTT.

J is TRBJ1-4 and V is TRBV6-1; 7 positions match TRBD1. CDR1 is MNHNS, CDR2 SASEGT, per germline. V lost 3 bases to trimming and J lost 0 bases; unmatched junction nucleotides: 7. The CDR3 is 17 residues long. CDR3 nucleotide sequence: TGTGCCAGCAGTGACCTATCCGGGACAGCAACTAATGAAAAACTGTTTTTT. Its translation is CASSDLSGTATNEKLFF.